This TCR beta chain was captured by sequencing in a study of liver allograft versus peripheral blood T cells. Study overall: Transplanted-liver and recipient peripheral blood T cell receptor repertoires were compared. Study-wide points: Reported data describe T cell receptor repertoires within liver allografts as differing from those in peripheral blood.

In TCRdb, the reads were re-called with MiXCR into one record per CDR3 protein. The data show approximately 12,000 distinct CDR3 sequences, about 23% seen once. Regarding this clonotype: What it binds is not known.

V was pared by 0 bases and J by 9 bases, with 13 bases of the junction left unmatched. This CDR3 region has 16 residues. The TCR originated in a human patient who had a liver transplant. Among the T cells, some may be from the graft donor. The rearrangement joins TRBV12-3 or TRBV12-4 to TRBJ2-7; 8 bases map to TRBD2. CDR3 in DNA: TGTGCCAGCAGTTTAGCACCCCTCGGACTAGCCGGGGGGCAGTACTTC. Translating gives CASSLAPLGLAGGQYF.